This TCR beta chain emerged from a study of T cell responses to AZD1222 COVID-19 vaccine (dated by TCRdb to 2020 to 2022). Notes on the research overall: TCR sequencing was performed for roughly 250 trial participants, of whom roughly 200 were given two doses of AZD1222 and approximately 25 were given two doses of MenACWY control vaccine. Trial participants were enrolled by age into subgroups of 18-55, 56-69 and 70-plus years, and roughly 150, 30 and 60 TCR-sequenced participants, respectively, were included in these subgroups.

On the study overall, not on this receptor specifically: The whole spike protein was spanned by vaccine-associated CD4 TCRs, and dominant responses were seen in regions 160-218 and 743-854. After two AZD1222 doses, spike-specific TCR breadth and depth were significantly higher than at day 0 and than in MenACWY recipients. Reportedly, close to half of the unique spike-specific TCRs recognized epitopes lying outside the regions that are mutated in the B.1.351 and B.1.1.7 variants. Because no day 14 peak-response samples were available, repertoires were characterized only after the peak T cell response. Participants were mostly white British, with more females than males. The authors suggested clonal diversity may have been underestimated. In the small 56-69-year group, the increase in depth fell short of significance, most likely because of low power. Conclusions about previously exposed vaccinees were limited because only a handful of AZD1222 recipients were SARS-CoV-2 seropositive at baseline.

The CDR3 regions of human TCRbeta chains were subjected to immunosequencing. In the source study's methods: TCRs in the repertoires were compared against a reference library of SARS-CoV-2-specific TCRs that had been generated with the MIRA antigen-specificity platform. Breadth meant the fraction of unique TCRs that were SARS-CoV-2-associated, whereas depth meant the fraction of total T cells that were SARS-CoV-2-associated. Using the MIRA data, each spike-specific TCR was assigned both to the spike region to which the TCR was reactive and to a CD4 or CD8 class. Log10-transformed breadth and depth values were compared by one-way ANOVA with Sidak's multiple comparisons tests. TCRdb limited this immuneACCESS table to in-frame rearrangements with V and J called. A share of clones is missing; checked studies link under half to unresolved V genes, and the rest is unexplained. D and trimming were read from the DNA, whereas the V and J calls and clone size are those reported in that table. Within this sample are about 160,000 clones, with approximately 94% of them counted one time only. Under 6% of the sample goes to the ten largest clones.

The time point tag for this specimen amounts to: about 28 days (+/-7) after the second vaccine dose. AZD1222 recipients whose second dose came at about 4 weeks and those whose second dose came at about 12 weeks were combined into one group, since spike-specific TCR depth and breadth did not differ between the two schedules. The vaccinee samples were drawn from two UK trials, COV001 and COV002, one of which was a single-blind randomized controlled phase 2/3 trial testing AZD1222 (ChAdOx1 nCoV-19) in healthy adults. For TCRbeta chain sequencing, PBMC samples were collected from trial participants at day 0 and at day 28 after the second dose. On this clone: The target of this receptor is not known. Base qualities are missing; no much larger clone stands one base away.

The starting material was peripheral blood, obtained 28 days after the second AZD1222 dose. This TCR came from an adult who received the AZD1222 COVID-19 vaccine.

The DNA is TGCGCCAGCAGCCCTAGAGGAGCAGGGGGTGGAGATACGCAGTATTTT. Its amino acids are CASSPRGAGGGDTQYF. Rearrangement joined TRBV5-1 to TRBJ2-3; 7 bases in the middle match TRBD1. Its CDR3 holds 16 amino acids, cysteine through phenylalanine. The retained sequence is limited to the CDR3, 48 bases, with the frame set at the first base. Trimming takes 4 bases off V and 5 bases off J; junction bases not matched to a gene: 13. As encoded in the germline V gene, CDR1 is SGHRS while CDR2 is YFSETQ.